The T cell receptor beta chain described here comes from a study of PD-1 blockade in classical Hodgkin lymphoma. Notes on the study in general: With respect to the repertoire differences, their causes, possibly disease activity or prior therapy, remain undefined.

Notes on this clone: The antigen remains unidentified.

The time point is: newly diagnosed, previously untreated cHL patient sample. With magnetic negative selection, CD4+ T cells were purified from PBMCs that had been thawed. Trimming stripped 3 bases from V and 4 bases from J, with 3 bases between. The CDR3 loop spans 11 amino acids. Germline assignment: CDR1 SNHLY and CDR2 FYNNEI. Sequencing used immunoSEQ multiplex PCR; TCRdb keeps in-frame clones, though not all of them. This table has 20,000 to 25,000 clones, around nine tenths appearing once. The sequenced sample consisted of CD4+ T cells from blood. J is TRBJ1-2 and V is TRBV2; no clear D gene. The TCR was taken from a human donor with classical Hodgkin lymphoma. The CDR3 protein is CASSEGYGYTF. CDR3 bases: TGTGCCAGCAGTGAGGGCTATGGCTACACCTTC.